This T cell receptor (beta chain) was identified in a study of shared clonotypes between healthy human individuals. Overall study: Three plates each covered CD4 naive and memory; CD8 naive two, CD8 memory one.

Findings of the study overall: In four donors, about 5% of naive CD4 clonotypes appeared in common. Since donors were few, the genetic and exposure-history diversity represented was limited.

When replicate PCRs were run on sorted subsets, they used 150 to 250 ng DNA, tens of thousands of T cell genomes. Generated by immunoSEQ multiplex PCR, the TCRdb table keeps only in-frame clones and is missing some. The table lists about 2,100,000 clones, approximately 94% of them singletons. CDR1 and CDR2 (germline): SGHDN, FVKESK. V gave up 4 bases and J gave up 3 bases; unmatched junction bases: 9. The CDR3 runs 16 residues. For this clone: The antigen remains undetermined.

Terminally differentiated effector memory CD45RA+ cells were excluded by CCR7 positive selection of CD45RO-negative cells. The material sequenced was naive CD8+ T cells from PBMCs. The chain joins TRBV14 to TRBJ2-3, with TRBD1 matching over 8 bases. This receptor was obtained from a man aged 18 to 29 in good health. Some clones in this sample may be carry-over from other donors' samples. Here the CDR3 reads CASSPPAGGRTDTQYF. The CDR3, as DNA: TGTGCCAGCAGCCCCCCGGCAGGGGGCAGGACAGATACGCAGTATTTT.